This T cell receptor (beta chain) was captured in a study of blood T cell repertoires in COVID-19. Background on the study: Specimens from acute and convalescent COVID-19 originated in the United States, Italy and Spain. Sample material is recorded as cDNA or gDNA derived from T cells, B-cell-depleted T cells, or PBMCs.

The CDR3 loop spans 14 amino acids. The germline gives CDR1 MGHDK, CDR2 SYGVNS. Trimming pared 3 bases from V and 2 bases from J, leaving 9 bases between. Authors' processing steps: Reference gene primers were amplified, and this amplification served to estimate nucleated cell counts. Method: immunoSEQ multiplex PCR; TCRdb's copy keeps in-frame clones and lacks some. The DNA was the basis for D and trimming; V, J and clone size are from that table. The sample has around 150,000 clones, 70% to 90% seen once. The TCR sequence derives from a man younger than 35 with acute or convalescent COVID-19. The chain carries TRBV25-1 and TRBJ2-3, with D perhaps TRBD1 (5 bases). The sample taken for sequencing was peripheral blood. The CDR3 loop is CASSDLGHTDTQYF. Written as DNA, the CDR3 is TGTGCCAGCAGTGATTTGGGGCACACAGATACGCAGTATTTT. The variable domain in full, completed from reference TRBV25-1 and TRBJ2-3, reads EADIYQTPRYLVIGTGKKITLECSQTMGHDKMYWYQQDPGMELHLIHYSYGVNSTEKGDLSSESTVSRIRTEHFPLTLESARPSHTSQYLCASSDLGHTDTQYFGPGTRLTVL.